The 10 T cell receptor beta chains below come from one sample, sequenced in a study of lymphopenia after photon versus proton radiotherapy. The method was immunoSEQ multiplex PCR; TCRdb's version includes in-frame clones alone and lacks a portion of them. The sample includes 150,000 to 200,000 clones, around nine tenths of them seen just once. Sample: peripheral blood, taken from a patient treated with photon-based radiotherapy. All receptors derive from a man aged 50 to 60 with gastric cancer.

V is TRBV11-2 and J is TRBJ2-7; either TRBD1 or TRBD2 may fit D (6 bases each). Germline V gene lookup returns CDR1 SGHAT and CDR2 FQNNGV. This CDR3 comprises 14 residues. V shed 4 bases and J shed 7 bases, with 17 bases lying between them. Here the CDR3 reads CASSSLNRAGEQYF. CDR3 nucleotides: TGTGCCAGCAGCTCCCTTAACAGGGCGGGAGAGCAGTACTTC.

In DNA, the CDR3 is TGTGCCAGCAGCTTAGCGGGACTAGCGGGAGGGCCAGAAGATACGCAGTATTTT. Protein sequence: CASSLAGLAGGPEDTQYF. The chain recombines TRBV13 with TRBJ2-3, with TRBD2 matching 16 bases. The germline V gene encodes CDR1 PRHDT and CDR2 FYEKMQ (reference sequence). The CDR3 covers 18 residues. V shed 1 base, J shed 5 bases, and the junction held 6 bases outside the gene matches.

The chain has TRBV11-3 and TRBJ2-1; D gene uncertain. V shed 4 bases and J shed 5 bases, with 9 bases lying between them. The CDR3 length is 13 residues. Germline V gene data show CDR1 as SGHNT and CDR2 as YENEEA. CDR3 sequence (DNA): TGTGCCAGCAGCTCCCGACTCAACAATGAGCAGTTCTTC. This translates into CASSSRLNNEQFF.

The J gene is TRBJ1-1, the V gene TRBV7-2, with D unresolved. The V end was cut by 3 bases, the J end by 1 base, with 6 bases between. This CDR3 is 13 amino acids long. Germline V gene sequence: CDR1 SGHTA, CDR2 FQGNSA. For the CDR3, the DNA is TGTGCCAGCAGCTTCAGTCCGAACACTGAAGCTTTCTTT. As protein: CASSFSPNTEAFF.

The rearrangement links TRBV7-6 to TRBJ2-5; 11 positions match TRBD2. This CDR3 has 15 residues. The V gene end was trimmed by 1 base and the J gene end by 4 bases; junction bases not matched to a gene: 2. CDR1 is SGHVS, CDR2 FNYEAQ, per germline. CDR3 in amino acids: CASSLVTSGGETQYF. In nucleotides, the CDR3 is TGTGCCAGCAGCTTAGTAACTAGCGGGGGAGAGACCCAGTACTTC.

The chain carries TRBV19 and TRBJ2-7, with unresolved D. V lost 2 bases and J 0 bases, leaving 8 bases between the germline ends. CDR3 length equals 14 residues. The germline CDR1 and CDR2 sequences are LNHDA and SQIVND (reference sequence). CDR3 coding DNA: TGTGCCAGTAGTATAACGGTAAGCTCCTACGAGCAGTACTTC. This encodes CASSITVSSYEQYF. Filled out from reference TRBV19 and TRBJ2-7, the complete variable domain reads DGGITQSPKYLFRKEGQNVTLSCEQNLNHDAMYWYRQDPGQGLRLIYYSQIVNDFQKGDIAEGYSVSREKKESFPLTVTSAQKNPTAFYLCASSITVSSYEQYFGPGTRLTVT.

This clone showed up just a few times. The V call is TRBV7-2, the J call TRBJ1-3; D is uncertain. The CDR3 loop spans 14 amino acids. With 3 bases removed from V and 0 bases from J, the gap between germline ends came to 6 bases. Germline V CDR1 and CDR2: SGHTA, FQGNSA. The CDR3 coding sequence is TGTGCCAGCAGCTTCGACTACTCTGGAAACACCATATATTTT. Its translation: CASSFDYSGNTIYF. Full variable domain (rest looked up from reference TRBV7-2 and TRBJ1-3): GAGVSQSPSNKVTEKGKDVELRCDPISGHTALYWYRQSLGQGLEFLIYFQGNSAPDKSGLPSDRFSAERTGGSVSTLTIQRTQQEDSAVYLCASSFDYSGNTIYFGEGSWLTVV.

This chain links TRBV2 with TRBJ1-1; 10 bases are a match to TRBD1. Germline trimming cut 6 bases from V and 3 bases from J; bases unmatched to any gene: 4. CDR3 length: 14 residues. CDR1 is SNHLY and CDR2 is FYNNEI in the germline V gene. The CDR3 sequence: CASSGQGGDTEAFF. In DNA form, the CDR3 reads TGTGCCAGCAGCGGACAGGGGGGGGACACTGAAGCTTTCTTT.

The CDR3 is CASSLTNTEAFF. The DNA of the CDR3 is TGTGCCAGCAGCTTAACAAACACTGAAGCTTTCTTT. The chain is built from TRBV7-2 and TRBJ1-1; D unclear. Germline V CDR1 and CDR2: SGHTA, FQGNSA. The germline V and J ends were trimmed by 2 bases and 2 bases, with 3 bases remaining between them. This CDR3 comprises 12 residues.

This clone is a singleton in its sample. V gene TRBV4-1 combines with J gene TRBJ1-5; a weak D match, TRBD1 (5 bases). Per germline, CDR1 MGHRA and CDR2 YSYEKL. Trimming took 2 bases from V and 1 from J, leaving 15 bases between them. The CDR3 is made up of 17 amino acids. The CDR3 DNA follows: TGCGCCAGCAGCCAAACGGCGGGGCAGCGGAGCAATCAGCCCCAGCATTTT. Protein: CASSQTAGQRSNQPQHF.